This TCR beta chain was obtained from a study of blood T cells in healthy people across ages. V lost 6 bases, J lost 9 bases, and 12 bases stayed unmatched. This CDR3 comprises 14 residues. Germline V gives CDR1 DFQATT, CDR2 SNEGSKA (reference sequence). Through a sample-barcoded 5' primer and a J-beta primer mix, a second PCR was run for roughly 7 to 11 cycles. MiXCR, applied by TCRdb to the 5' RACE reads, yields one record per CDR3 protein. This sample has some 800,000 distinct CDR3 sequences, with around two fifths found just once. This sequence originates from a man in his sixties in good health. Source material: blood. The gene calls are TRBV20-1 and TRBJ2-1, with 9 bases identical to TRBD2. This CDR3 reads CSASRGGGAVEQFF. CDR3 nucleotide sequence: TGCAGTGCCTCTCGAGGCGGGGGGGCGGTTGAGCAGTTCTTC.